This TCR beta chain was documented in a study of blood T cell dynamics during melanoma immunotherapy. Measured with immunoSEQ multiplex PCR; TCRdb has only the in-frame clones, and not every one. The table records more than 11,000 clones, 86% of them present only once. General study points: Whether repertoire-driving clones were melanoma-specific could not be determined. Unlike progressors, later disease-control patients had W3 repertoires gaining clonality or diversity.

The time point: pre-treatment baseline. Blood was drawn before treatment and at week 3 after checkpoint blockade. This clone appeared a few times. Its target is unknown. CDR1 GTSNPN and CDR2 SVGIG come from the germline V gene (reference sequence). Unmatched junction bases numbered 6, after V lost 2 bases and J lost 6 bases. The CDR3 contains 14 residues. This chain uses TRBV30 with TRBJ1-5, with 8 nucleotides matching TRBD1. The sample here was blood, taken from a patient treated with checkpoint blockade. The receptor was isolated from a human donor with melanoma. The CDR3 loop is CAWSTPGGGQPQHF. The CDR3 nucleotides are TGTGCCTGGAGTACCCCAGGGGGCGGTCAGCCCCAGCATTTT. Looking up the rest from reference TRBV30 and TRBJ1-5 gives the full variable domain: SQTIHQWPATLVQPVGSPLSLECTVEGTSNPNLYWYRQAAGRGLQLLFYSVGIGQISSEVPQNLSASRPQDRQFILSSKKLLLSDSGFYLCAWSTPGGGQPQHFGDGTRLSIL.